Listed below are T cell receptor beta chains from one sample, sequenced in a study of shared clonotypes between healthy human individuals. Using immunoSEQ multiplex PCR, the repertoire was profiled, and TCRdb retains in-frame clones only, with some absent. The sample yields 2 million to 3 million clones, under 95% seen once. The sample was naive CD4+ T cells from PBMCs. The receptors shown here come from a man aged 18 to 30 in good health. Some clones in this sample may be carry-over from other donors' samples. Both conserved end residues are part of each CDR3.

j_call	v_call	cdr3_aa
TRBJ2-3	TRBV28	CASRNLRDNSVGNTDTQYF
TRBJ2-7	TRBV7-9	CASSLRQGMGTTNSYEQYF
TRBJ1-5	TRBV7-6	CASSTTGGRNQPQHF
TRBJ2-3	TRBV5-1	CASSLVLAVTDTQYF
TRBJ2-3	TRBV25-1	CASSIEPSGSTDTQYF
TRBJ2-7	TRBV6-6	CASRDRGLAGEQYF
TRBJ2-1	TRBV9	CASSASGSTYNEQFF
TRBJ1-2	TRBV6-4	CASSGTGGYGYTF
TRBJ2-1	TRBV5-1	CASSSAYTSNEQFF
TRBJ1-2	TRBV28	CASVGQGAGYTF
TRBJ2-7	TRBV27	CASSPSGRFDEQYF
TRBJ2-5	TRBV11-2	CASSQNGQTQYF